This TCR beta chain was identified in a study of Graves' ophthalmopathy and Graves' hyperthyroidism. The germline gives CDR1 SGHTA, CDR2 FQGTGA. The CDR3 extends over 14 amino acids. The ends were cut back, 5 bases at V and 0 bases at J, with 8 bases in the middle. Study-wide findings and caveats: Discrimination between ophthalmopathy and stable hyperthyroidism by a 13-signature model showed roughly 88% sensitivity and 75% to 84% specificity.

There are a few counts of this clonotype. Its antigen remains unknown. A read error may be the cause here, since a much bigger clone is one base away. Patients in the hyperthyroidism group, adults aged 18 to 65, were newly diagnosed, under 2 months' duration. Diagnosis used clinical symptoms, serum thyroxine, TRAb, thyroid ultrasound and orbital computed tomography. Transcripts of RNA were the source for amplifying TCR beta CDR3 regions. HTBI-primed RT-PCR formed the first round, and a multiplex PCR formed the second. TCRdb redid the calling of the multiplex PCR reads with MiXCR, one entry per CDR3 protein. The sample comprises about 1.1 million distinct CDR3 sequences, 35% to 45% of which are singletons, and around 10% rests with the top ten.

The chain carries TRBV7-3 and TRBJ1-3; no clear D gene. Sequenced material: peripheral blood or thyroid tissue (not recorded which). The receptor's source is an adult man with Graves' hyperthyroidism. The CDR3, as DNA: TGTGCCAGCAGCACCCACAGCTCTGGAAACACCATATATTTT. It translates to CASSTHSSGNTIYF.